This TCR beta chain stems from a study of blood T cell repertoires in COVID-19. As for the study in general: T cells, B-cell-depleted T cells, or PBMCs provided the cDNA or gDNA that served as material.

Authors' data handling: Reference gene primer amplification yielded estimated nucleated cell counts. Here immunoSEQ multiplex PCR was the method, and the copy in TCRdb shows in-frame clones only, minus some. That table gives V, J and clone size, and the DNA gave D and trimming. Counted here are 150,000 to 200,000 clones, nearly 90% occurring once; the ten biggest clones make up approximately 2%. This CDR3 contains 13 residues. CDR1 and CDR2 from the germline V gene are SGDLS and YYNGEE. V lost 4 bases, J lost 1 base, and 8 bases lay in between. This TCR was recovered from a man aged 18 to 30 who had recovered from COVID-19. The sample taken for sequencing was peripheral blood. This chain joins TRBV9 and TRBJ1-1; tentatively, D is TRBD1 (5 bases). In DNA, the CDR3 is TGTGCCAGCAGCACTACAGGGAACACTGAAGCTTTCTTT. It codes for CASSTTGNTEAFF.